This T cell receptor beta chain was recovered during a study of T cells in Graves' hyperthyroidism and ophthalmopathy. The germline V and J ends were trimmed by 8 bases and 0 bases, with 12 bases remaining between them. This CDR3 contains 14 residues. CDR1 and CDR2 from the germline V gene are SGHRS and YFSETQ. This clonotype has ten or more counts. TCR beta CDR3 region amplification was performed from RNA transcripts. The primer set for the first-round RT-PCR of the TCR CDR3 was HTBI. TCRdb re-analysed the multiplex PCR reads in MiXCR, keeping a single row per CDR3 protein. The sample lists roughly 170,000 distinct CDR3 sequences; 15% to 20% were seen once.

The chain has TRBV5-1 and TRBJ1-5; no reliable D call. This sequence was found in a woman between 50 and 59 years old with Graves' hyperthyroidism. The source material was blood. The CDR3 region is CASKQDDSNQPQHF. In nucleotides, the CDR3 is TGCGCCAGTAAACAAGACGATAGCAATCAGCCCCAGCATTTT. The full variable domain, rest sourced from reference TRBV5-1 and TRBJ1-5, is KAGVTQTPRYLIKTRGQQVTLSCSPISGHRSVSWYQQTPGQGLQFLFEYFSETQRNKGNFPGRFSGRQFSNSRSEMNVSTLELGDSALYLCASKQDDSNQPQHFGDGTRLSIL.